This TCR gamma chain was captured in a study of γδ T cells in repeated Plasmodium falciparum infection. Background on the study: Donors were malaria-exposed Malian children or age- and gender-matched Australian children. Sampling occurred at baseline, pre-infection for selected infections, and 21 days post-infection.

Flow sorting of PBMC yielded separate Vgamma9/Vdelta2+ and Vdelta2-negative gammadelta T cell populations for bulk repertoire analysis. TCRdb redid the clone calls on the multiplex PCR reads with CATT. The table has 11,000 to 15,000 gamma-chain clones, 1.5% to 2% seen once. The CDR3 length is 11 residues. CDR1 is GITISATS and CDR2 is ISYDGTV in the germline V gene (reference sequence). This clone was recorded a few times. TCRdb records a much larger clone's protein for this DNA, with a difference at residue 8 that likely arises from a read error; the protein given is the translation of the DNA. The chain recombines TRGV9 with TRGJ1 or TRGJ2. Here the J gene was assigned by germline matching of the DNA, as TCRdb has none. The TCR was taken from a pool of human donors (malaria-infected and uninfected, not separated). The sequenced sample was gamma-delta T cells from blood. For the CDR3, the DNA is TGTGCCTTGGACGGATATTATAGGAAACTCTTT. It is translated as CALDGYYRKLF.